The rows below give T cell receptor beta chains drawn from one sample of a study of T-cell reconstitution after alpha-beta-depleted transplantation in children. TCRdb reanalysed the PCR reads using MiXCR and keeps one entry per CDR3 protein. The sample has hundreds of thousands of distinct CDR3 sequences; 15% to 20% are singletons. Sequencing was performed on PBMCs from the stem cell graft donor, taken from the stem cell graft. These receptors were taken from a human donor who donated a stem cell graft to a child with acute lymphoblastic leukemia. Both conserved end residues are part of each CDR3. A D gene is named only where the DNA matches it firmly. Clone size is stated in some rows and not others, as once, few, many or a class when expanded.

DNA: TGCGCCAGCAGCCAACGGGAGGGGGCGACTGGGGCCAACGTCCTGACTTTC
CDR3: CASSQREGATGANVLTF
D: .
V: TRBV4-1
size: few
J: TRBJ2-6

DNA: TGTGCCAGCAGTGATGGGGCGGAATCGGAGCAGTTCTTC
CDR3: CASSDGAESEQFF
D: .
V: TRBV25-1
size: few
J: TRBJ2-1

DNA: TGTGCCACCCTATGGTGGTCAGAGACCCAGTACTTC
CDR3: CATLWWSETQYF
D: .
V: TRBV5-5
size: .
J: TRBJ2-5

DNA: TGCGCCAGCAGCTTGGCCGGGGACGGACGCACCGGGGAGCTGTTTTTT
CDR3: CASSLAGDGRTGELFF
D: .
V: TRBV5-1
size: few
J: TRBJ2-2

DNA: TGTGCCAGCAGTTTAGGAGGGATCCCCCTTATATACGAGCAGTACTTC
CDR3: CASSLGGIPLIYEQYF
D: .
V: TRBV27
size: .
J: TRBJ2-7

DNA: TGTGCCAGCTCACCAACGACAGCAAAAGCTTTCTTT
CDR3: CASSPTTAKAFF
D: .
V: TRBV18
size: few
J: TRBJ1-1

DNA: TGTGCCAGCTCACCACCGGGCTCCTATAATTCACCCCTCCACTTT
CDR3: CASSPPGSYNSPLHF
D: .
V: TRBV18
size: .
J: TRBJ1-6

DNA: TGCGCCAGCAGCCAAGAAGGCAGGACGCAGTATTTT
CDR3: CASSQEGRTQYF
D: .
V: TRBV4-1
size: .
J: TRBJ2-3

DNA: TGTGCCAGCAGTTTATACGGATATGGCTACACCTTC
CDR3: CASSLYGYGYTF
D: .
V: TRBV6-5
size: many
J: TRBJ1-2

DNA: TGTGCCAGCAGTCCAGCTTCCGGGGGTTCAAATGAGCAGTTCTTC
CDR3: CASSPASGGSNEQFF
D: .
V: TRBV27
size: few
J: TRBJ2-1

DNA: TGTGCCAGCAGCTTGGGGTGGACTAGCGGATTTAGCTCCTACAATGAGCAGTTCTTC
CDR3: CASSLGWTSGFSSYNEQFF
D: TRBD2
V: TRBV5-6
size: .
J: TRBJ2-1

DNA: TGTGCCACCAGTGAGGAGGGGGCGGGCACTGAAGCTTTCTTT
CDR3: CATSEEGAGTEAFF
D: TRBD1
V: TRBV24-1
size: .
J: TRBJ1-1

DNA: TGCAGTGCCAAGATCGGAGACTATCAAACAGAGACCCAGTACTTC
CDR3: CSAKIGDYQTETQYF
D: .
V: TRBV20-1
size: few
J: TRBJ2-5

DNA: TGTGCCAGCAGTTACCTGGAAGCCGGGACAGACACCGGGGAGCTGTTTTTT
CDR3: CASSYLEAGTDTGELFF
D: TRBD1
V: TRBV6-5
size: few
J: TRBJ2-2

DNA: TGTGCCAGCAGGAGACAGCCCTCCTACGAGCAGTACTTC
CDR3: CASRRQPSYEQYF
D: .
V: TRBV12-3/TRBV12-4
size: .
J: TRBJ2-7

DNA: TGCAGTGCTAGGCTAGCGGGGTACCAAGAGACCCAGTACTTC
CDR3: CSARLAGYQETQYF
D: TRBD2
V: TRBV20-1
size: few
J: TRBJ2-5

DNA: TGTGCCGGCCGTATTGGGGGCACCCCAAACACCATATATTTT
CDR3: CAGRIGGTPNTIYF
D: .
V: TRBV12-3/TRBV12-4
size: few
J: TRBJ1-3

DNA: TGCGCCAGCAGCTTGGGGCCTAGCGGGATGCAAGAGACCCAGTACTTC
CDR3: CASSLGPSGMQETQYF
D: TRBD2
V: TRBV5-1
size: few
J: TRBJ2-5

DNA: TGCAGTGCTAGAGCGGTGCGGACCTACGAGCAGTACTTC
CDR3: CSARAVRTYEQYF
D: .
V: TRBV20-1
size: .
J: TRBJ2-7

DNA: TGCGCCAGCACCCGGACTAGCGGGACCGACGAGCAGTACTTC
CDR3: CASTRTSGTDEQYF
D: TRBD2
V: TRBV5-1
size: few
J: TRBJ2-7